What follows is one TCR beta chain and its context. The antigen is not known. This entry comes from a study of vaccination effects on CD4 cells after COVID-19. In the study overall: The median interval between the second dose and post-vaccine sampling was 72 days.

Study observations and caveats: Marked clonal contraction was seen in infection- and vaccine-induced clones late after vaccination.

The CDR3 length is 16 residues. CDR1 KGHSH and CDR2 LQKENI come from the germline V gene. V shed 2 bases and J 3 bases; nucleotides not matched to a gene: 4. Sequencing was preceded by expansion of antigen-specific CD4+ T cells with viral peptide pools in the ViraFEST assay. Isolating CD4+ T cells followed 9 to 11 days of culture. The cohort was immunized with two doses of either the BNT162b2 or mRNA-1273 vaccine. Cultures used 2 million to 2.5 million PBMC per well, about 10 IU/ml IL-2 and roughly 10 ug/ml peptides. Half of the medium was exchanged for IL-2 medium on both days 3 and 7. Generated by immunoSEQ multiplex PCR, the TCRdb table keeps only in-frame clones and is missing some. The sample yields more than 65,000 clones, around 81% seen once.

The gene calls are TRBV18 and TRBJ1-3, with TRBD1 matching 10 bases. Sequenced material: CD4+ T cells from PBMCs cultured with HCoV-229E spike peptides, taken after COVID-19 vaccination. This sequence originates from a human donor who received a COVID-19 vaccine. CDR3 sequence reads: CASSPWTGGDGNTIYF. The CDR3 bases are TGTGCCAGCTCACCATGGACAGGGGGGGATGGAAACACCATATATTTT.